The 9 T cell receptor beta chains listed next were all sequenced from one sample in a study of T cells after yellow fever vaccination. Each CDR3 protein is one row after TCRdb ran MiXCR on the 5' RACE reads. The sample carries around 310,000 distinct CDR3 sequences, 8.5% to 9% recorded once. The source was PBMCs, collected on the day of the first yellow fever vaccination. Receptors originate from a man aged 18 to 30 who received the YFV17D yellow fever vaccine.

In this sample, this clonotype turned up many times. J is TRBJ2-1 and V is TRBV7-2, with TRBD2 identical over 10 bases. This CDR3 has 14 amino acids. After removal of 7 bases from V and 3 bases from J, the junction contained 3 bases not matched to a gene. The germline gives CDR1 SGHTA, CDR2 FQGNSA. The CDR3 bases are TGTGCCAGCACTCGGACTAGCGGCTACAATGAGCAGTTCTTC. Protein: CASTRTSGYNEQFF.

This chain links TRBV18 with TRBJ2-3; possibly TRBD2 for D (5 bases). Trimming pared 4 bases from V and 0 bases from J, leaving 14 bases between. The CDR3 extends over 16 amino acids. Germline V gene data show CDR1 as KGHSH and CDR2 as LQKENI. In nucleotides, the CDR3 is TGTGCCAGCTCACTCCTAGCCGGATTTAGCACAGATACGCAGTATTTT. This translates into CASSLLAGFSTDTQYF.

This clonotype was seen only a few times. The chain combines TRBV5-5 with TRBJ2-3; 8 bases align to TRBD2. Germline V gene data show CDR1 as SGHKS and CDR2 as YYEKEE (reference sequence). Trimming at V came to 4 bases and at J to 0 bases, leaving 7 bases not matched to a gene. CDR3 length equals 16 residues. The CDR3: CASSREGRGSTDTQYF. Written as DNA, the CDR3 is TGTGCCAGCAGCCGGGAGGGGCGGGGGAGCACAGATACGCAGTATTTT.

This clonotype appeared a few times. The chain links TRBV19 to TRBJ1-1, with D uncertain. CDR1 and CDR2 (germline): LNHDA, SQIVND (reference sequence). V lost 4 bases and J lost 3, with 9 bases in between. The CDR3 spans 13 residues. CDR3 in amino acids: CASSNRRYTEAFF. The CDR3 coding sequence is TGTGCCAGTAGTAATCGAAGATACACTGAAGCTTTCTTT.

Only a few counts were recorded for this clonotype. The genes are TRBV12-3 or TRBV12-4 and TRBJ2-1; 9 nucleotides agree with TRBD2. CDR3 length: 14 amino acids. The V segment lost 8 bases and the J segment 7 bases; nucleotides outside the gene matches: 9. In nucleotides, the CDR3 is TGTGCCAGCGCCCCTAGCGGGGTTAGGAATGAGCAGTTCTTC. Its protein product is CASAPSGVRNEQFF.

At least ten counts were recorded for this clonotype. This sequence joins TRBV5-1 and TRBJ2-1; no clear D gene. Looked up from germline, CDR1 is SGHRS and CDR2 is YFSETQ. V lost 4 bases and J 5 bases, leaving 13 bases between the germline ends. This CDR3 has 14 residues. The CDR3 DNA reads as TGCGCCAGCAGCGGGCTGAATGGGGACAATGAGCAGTTCTTC. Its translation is CASSGLNGDNEQFF.

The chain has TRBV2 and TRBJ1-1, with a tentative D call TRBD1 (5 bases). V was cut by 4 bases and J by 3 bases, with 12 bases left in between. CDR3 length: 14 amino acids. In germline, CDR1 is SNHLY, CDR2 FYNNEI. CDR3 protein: CASSVSEGYTEAFF. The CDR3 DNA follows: TGTGCCAGCAGTGTGAGCGAGGGGTACACTGAAGCTTTCTTT.

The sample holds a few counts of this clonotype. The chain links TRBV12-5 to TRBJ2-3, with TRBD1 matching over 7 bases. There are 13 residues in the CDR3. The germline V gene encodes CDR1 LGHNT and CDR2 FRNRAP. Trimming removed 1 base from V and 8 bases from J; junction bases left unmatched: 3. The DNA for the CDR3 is TGTGCTAGTGGTTTGGAGACAGGGAGTACGCAGTATTTT. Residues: CASGLETGSTQYF.

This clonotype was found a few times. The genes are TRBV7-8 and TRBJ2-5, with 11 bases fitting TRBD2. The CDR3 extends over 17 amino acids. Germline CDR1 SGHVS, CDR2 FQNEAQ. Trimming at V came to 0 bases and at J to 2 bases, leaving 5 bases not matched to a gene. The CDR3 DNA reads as TGTGCCAGCAGCTTAGCGCCAACTAGCGGGGGTCAAGAGACCCAGTACTTC. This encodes CASSLAPTSGGQETQYF.